These T cell receptor beta chains were read from a single sample in a study of blood T cell repertoires in COVID-19. Assay used: immunoSEQ multiplex PCR; TCRdb lists only in-frame clones, some missing. The repertoire holds 200,000 to 250,000 clones, with approximately 82% as singletons. Sequences were obtained from peripheral blood. These receptors were obtained from a woman of 80 years or more with acute or convalescent COVID-19. CDR3s include the opening cysteine and the closing phenylalanine or tryptophan. D genes are given only for firm matches. For some rows the clone size is stated as once, few or many, or as a class when expanded; others skip it.

clone_size	v_call	d_call	j_call	cdr3_aa	cdr3_nt
NA	TRBV7-6	NA	TRBJ2-2	CASSPRLVTGELFF	TGTGCCAGCAGCCCCAGACTAGTAACCGGGGAGCTGTTTTTT
NA	TRBV11-2	TRBD1	TRBJ2-7	CASSSTTGAYEQYF	TGTGCCAGCAGCTCCACGACAGGGGCCTACGAGCAGTACTTC
NA	TRBV5-1	NA	TRBJ2-1	CASSYPFTSTNEQFF	TGCGCCAGCAGCTACCCGTTCACTAGCACCAATGAGCAGTTCTTC
NA	TRBV12-3/TRBV12-4	NA	TRBJ2-3	CAVTGRGTDTQYF	TGTGCCGTCACGGGCAGGGGCACAGATACGCAGTATTTT
few	TRBV7-3	TRBD1	TRBJ1-2	CASSRGTGNGYTF	TGTGCCAGCAGCCGCGGGACAGGAAATGGCTACACCTTC
NA	TRBV12-3/TRBV12-4	TRBD1	TRBJ1-2	CASSPQGDYGYTF	TGTGCCAGCAGTCCACAGGGGGACTATGGCTACACCTTC
NA	TRBV4-3	NA	TRBJ2-1	CASSLGVYNEQFF	TGCGCCAGCAGCCTGGGAGTTTACAATGAGCAGTTCTTC
NA	TRBV19	TRBD1	TRBJ2-3	CASSIAPGGTSTDTQYF	TGTGCCAGTAGTATAGCCCCAGGGGGCACTAGCACAGATACGCAGTATTTT
NA	TRBV28	TRBD1	TRBJ2-7	CASSPGTGDSYEQYF	TGTGCCAGCAGTCCCGGGACAGGGGATTCCTACGAGCAGTACTTC
NA	TRBV6-2/TRBV6-3	TRBD1	TRBJ1-2	CASSYSDRGRMDGYTF	TGTGCCAGCAGTTACTCGGACAGGGGGCGCATGGATGGCTACACCTTC
NA	TRBV7-8	NA	TRBJ2-2	CASSRWGPNTGELFF	TGTGCCAGCAGCCGCTGGGGGCCGAACACCGGGGAGCTGTTTTTT
NA	TRBV9	TRBD2	TRBJ2-1	CASSARLANLRNEQFF	TGTGCCAGCAGCGCCCGACTAGCGAATCTTAGGAATGAGCAGTTCTTC
NA	TRBV20-1	TRBD1	TRBJ2-7	CSASPGTGWGSYEQYF	TGCAGTGCCAGTCCCGGGACAGGGTGGGGATCCTACGAGCAGTACTTC
NA	TRBV5-1	TRBD2	TRBJ2-3	CASSLDRGEERGYTDTQYF	TGCGCCAGCAGCTTGGACCGCGGGGAGGAGCGGGGATACACAGATACGCAGTATTTT
NA	TRBV5-8	TRBD2	TRBJ2-3	CASSSIGLAGEASSTDTQYF	TGTGCCAGCAGCTCGATCGGACTAGCGGGAGAGGCGTCTAGCACAGATACGCAGTATTTT
NA	TRBV5-4	NA	TRBJ1-2	CATQTGQNYGYTF	TGTGCCACCCAAACCGGACAGAACTATGGCTACACCTTC
NA	TRBV7-9	TRBD1	TRBJ2-5	CASSLEGARQETQYF	TGTGCCAGCAGCTTAGAGGGGGCTCGCCAAGAGACCCAGTACTTC
NA	TRBV5-1	NA	TRBJ2-5	CASRYGGVNYQETQYF	TGCGCCAGCAGATACGGAGGAGTGAATTACCAAGAGACCCAGTACTTC